These 30 T cell receptor beta chains were all obtained from the same sample, sequenced in a study of cytomegalovirus exposure and HLA in healthy donors. The PCR used 60 Vbeta and 13 Jbeta primers. Profiled with immunoSEQ multiplex PCR; TCRdb holds only in-frame clones, not every one. This table holds tens of thousands of clones, 70% to 85% found once. Sequencing was carried out using PBMCs. The receptors were sampled from a man aged 55 to 69 in good health and CMV-seronegative.

The chain recombines TRBV7-8 with TRBJ2-7; maybe TRBD2 (5 bases). The V gene's germline CDR1 is SGHVS and CDR2 FQNEAQ. CDR3 size: 16 residues. Trimming removed 3 bases from V and 3 bases from J, with 18 bases in between. The CDR3 nucleotides are TGTGCCAGCAGCTTCAGAGCTCCGGAGAGGGACTACGAGCAGTACTTC. It codes for CASSFRAPERDYEQYF.

V gene TRBV5-1 combines with J gene TRBJ1-2, with a weak D call TRBD1 (6 bases). Trimming left V 4 bases short and J 1 base short, with 17 bases between. Germline V gene data show CDR1 as SGHRS and CDR2 as YFSETQ. The CDR3 length is 16 residues. As DNA, the CDR3 is TGCGCCAGCAGCAGCCCGACAGGAGTACTTAACTATGGCTACACCTTC. This gives the protein CASSSPTGVLNYGYTF.

This clone was seen more than once but under ten times. V usage is TRBV29-1 and J usage is TRBJ2-3; TRBD1 is a possible D gene (5 bases). CDR3 size: 13 residues. From germline, CDR1 is SQVTM and CDR2 ANQGSEA. V lost 5 bases and J lost 3, with 12 bases in between. The CDR3 reads CSVQVRGTDTQYF. CDR3 in DNA: TGCAGCGTTCAGGTTAGGGGAACAGATACGCAGTATTTT.

The chain joins TRBV19 to TRBJ1-5; a weak D match, TRBD1 (5 bases). CDR1 is LNHDA, CDR2 SQIVND, per germline (reference sequence). This CDR3 contains 13 residues. Trimming stripped 3 bases from V and 4 bases from J, with 7 bases between. The CDR3 spells CASSIRQNQPQHF. As DNA, the CDR3 is TGTGCCAGTAGTATTCGACAGAATCAGCCCCAGCATTTT.

The chain has TRBV29-1 and TRBJ2-3; 14 positions agree with TRBD2. The CDR3 has 16 residues. The V gene's germline CDR1 is SQVTM and CDR2 ANQGSEA. Trimming at V came to 5 bases and at J to 3 bases, leaving 7 bases not matched to a gene. The CDR3 reads CSVLGLAGGFTDTQYF. The CDR3 DNA reads TGCAGCGTTCTTGGACTAGCGGGAGGTTTTACAGATACGCAGTATTTT.

The chain couples TRBV7-9 to TRBJ1-1; 7 nucleotides line up with TRBD1. J gave up 6 bases and V 1 base, and 5 bases lay outside the gene matches. The V gene's germline CDR1 is SEHNR and CDR2 FQNEAQ (reference sequence). This CDR3 region has 14 residues. CDR3 sequence reads: CASSLVPRGAEAFF. CDR3 coding DNA: TGTGCCAGCAGCTTAGTGCCCAGGGGGGCTGAAGCTTTCTTT.

The rearrangement links TRBV11-3 to TRBJ2-1; D perhaps matches TRBD1 (6 bases). Deletions cut 1 base from V and 3 bases from J, with 13 bases between. CDR3 size: 16 residues. The germline V gene has CDR1 SGHNT and CDR2 YENEEA. The DNA for the CDR3 is TGTGCCAGCAGCTTAGGAGTGGCCAGGGGCTACAATGAGCAGTTCTTC. Protein product: CASSLGVARGYNEQFF.

The V gene is TRBV6-6, the J gene TRBJ2-5; TRBD1 agrees at 9 bases. The CDR3 spans 15 residues. V shed 6 bases and J 5 bases; nucleotides not matched to a gene: 10. Germline values: CDR1 MNHNY, CDR2 SVGAGI (reference sequence). CDR3 sequence: CASSPQDRGMETQYF. The CDR3 DNA reads as TGTGCCAGCAGCCCGCAGGACAGGGGAATGGAGACCCAGTACTTC.

This clone was detected only a few times. The chain couples TRBV5-1 to TRBJ2-3; TRBD1 agrees at 8 bases. This CDR3 has 15 amino acids. Unmatched junction bases numbered 6, after V lost 3 bases and J lost 3 bases. The germline V gene has CDR1 SGHRS and CDR2 YFSETQ. The CDR3 spells CASSYDRGGTDTQYF. The DNA of the CDR3 is TGCGCCAGCAGCTACGACAGGGGTGGGACAGATACGCAGTATTTT.

The chain has TRBV20-1 and TRBJ2-7; a possible D gene is TRBD1 (6 bases). With 5 bases removed from V and 6 bases from J, the gap between germline ends came to 11 bases. The CDR3 extends over 11 amino acids. The germline V gene encodes CDR1 DFQATT and CDR2 SNEGSKA (reference sequence). CDR3 sequence: CSAPQGSEQYF. CDR3 coding DNA: TGCAGTGCTCCACAGGGTAGCGAGCAGTACTTC.

The V gene is TRBV27, the J gene TRBJ2-7, with D possibly being TRBD1 (6 bases). The CDR3 loop spans 16 amino acids. With 1 base removed from V and 3 bases from J, the gap between germline ends came to 16 bases. From germline, CDR1 is MNHEY and CDR2 SMNVEV (reference sequence). The CDR3 DNA reads TGTGCCAGCAGTTTATATCCCACGGGACAATTCTACGAGCAGTACTTC. Protein: CASSLYPTGQFYEQYF.

The rearrangement uses TRBV5-4 and TRBJ1-1, with 7 bases lining up with TRBD1. CDR3 size: 14 residues. The germline CDR1 and CDR2 sequences are SGHNT and YYREEE (reference sequence). The trim removed 4 bases at V and 2 bases at J, leaving 5 bases unmatched. CDR3 protein: CASSQTGANTEAFF. Written as DNA, the CDR3 is TGTGCCAGCAGCCAAACAGGGGCTAACACTGAAGCTTTCTTT.

The chain recombines TRBV7-2 with TRBJ2-2; D unresolved. The ends were cut back, 5 bases at V and 1 base at J, with 8 bases in the middle. Germline CDR1 reads SGHTA; CDR2 reads FQGNSA. The CDR3 runs to 14 residues. CDR3 nucleotide sequence: TGTGCCAGCAGCGTCGGCGGGAACACCGGGGAGCTGTTTTTT. Translated: CASSVGGNTGELFF. The full variable domain, its missing parts supplied by reference TRBV7-2 and TRBJ2-2, is GAGVSQSPSNKVTEKGKDVELRCDPISGHTALYWYRQSLGQGLEFLIYFQGNSAPDKSGLPSDRFSAERTGGSVSTLTIQRTQQEDSAVYLCASSVGGNTGELFFGEGSRLTVL.

J is TRBJ1-5 and V is TRBV28; D perhaps matches TRBD1 (6 bases). The CDR3 is 14 amino acids. Germline V gene sequence: CDR1 MDHEN, CDR2 SYDVKM. The germline V and J ends were trimmed by 6 bases and 1 base, with 10 bases remaining between them. The CDR3 nucleotides read TGTGCCAGCAGACCAGGGGCCAGCAATCAGCCCCAGCATTTT. Translation gives CASRPGASNQPQHF.

This chain links TRBV7-9 with TRBJ1-1, with 7 bases that match TRBD1. The CDR3 has 14 amino acids. CDR1 and CDR2 from the germline V gene are SEHNR and FQNEAQ (reference sequence). V shed 1 base, J shed 11 bases, and the junction held 10 bases outside the gene matches. CDR3 coding DNA: TGTGCCAGCAGCTTAGGGGGACAGAACGCAGCGGCTTTCTTT. Translated: CASSLGGQNAAAFF.

This clone was found a few times. CDR3 sequence: CASSVALGVVGYTF. CDR3 coding DNA: TGTGCCAGCAGCGTGGCCCTCGGGGTCGTTGGCTACACCTTC. This chain uses TRBV9 with TRBJ1-2; D not certain. Deletions cut 2 bases from V and 7 bases from J, with 15 bases between. Germline lookup yields CDR1 SGDLS and CDR2 YYNGEE. The CDR3 loop spans 14 amino acids.

J is TRBJ2-7 and V is TRBV30; 8 bases align to TRBD1. Unmatched junction bases numbered 5, after V lost 3 bases and J lost 4 bases. The CDR3 contains 13 residues. Germline V gene lookup returns CDR1 GTSNPN and CDR2 SVGIG (reference sequence). CDR3 residues: CAWRDRGAYEQYF. CDR3 DNA: TGTGCCTGGAGAGACAGGGGAGCTTACGAGCAGTACTTC. The entire variable domain, with the rest obtained from reference TRBV30 and TRBJ2-7, is as follows: SQTIHQWPATLVQPVGSPLSLECTVEGTSNPNLYWYRQAAGRGLQLLFYSVGIGQISSEVPQNLSASRPQDRQFILSSKKLLLSDSGFYLCAWRDRGAYEQYFGPGTRLTVT.

The sample holds one count of this clone. The chain uses TRBV4-1 and TRBJ1-1, with D uncertain. Germline V gives CDR1 MGHRA, CDR2 YSYEKL. The CDR3 length is 14 residues. V was pared by 3 bases and J by 1 base, with 9 bases between. Here the CDR3 DNA reads TGCGCCAGCAGCCAGAGAGACACGAACACTGAAGCTTTCTTT. This sequence encodes CASSQRDTNTEAFF.

This clone was picked up a small number of times. The rearrangement uses TRBV1 and TRBJ2-1; TRBD2 reflects the table's D call only, with no check against the DNA. TRBV1 is a known pseudogene. CDR3 length: 13 residues. CDR3 sequence: CTSSQAGTNEQFF. CDR3 bases: TGCACCAGCAGCCAAGCCGGGACTAATGAGCAGTTCTTC.

J is TRBJ1-1 and V is TRBV5-1, with TRBD1 as a possible D gene (6 bases). CDR3 length: 13 residues. V shed 5 bases and J shed 0 bases, with 8 bases lying between them. The germline V gene has CDR1 SGHRS and CDR2 YFSETQ. The CDR3 loop reads CASSQGMNTEAFF. CDR3 coding DNA: TGCGCCAGCAGTCAGGGGATGAACACTGAAGCTTTCTTT.

This clone appeared once. In DNA, the CDR3 is TGTGCCAGCAGCCCCCGGCGGGACCCGGAATTATACGAGCAGTACTTC. Amino acids: CASSPRRDPELYEQYF. This sequence joins TRBV7-6 and TRBJ2-7, with D perhaps matching TRBD2 (6 bases). V lost 5 bases, J lost 4 bases, and 21 bases lay in between. This CDR3 contains 16 residues. Germline V gene sequence: CDR1 SGHVS, CDR2 FNYEAQ. The variable domain in full, with the rest retrieved from reference TRBV7-6 and TRBJ2-7, is GAGVSQSPRYKVTKRGQDVALRCDPISGHVSLYWYRQALGQGPEFLTYFNYEAQQDKSGLPNDRFSAERPEGSISTLTIQRTEQRDSAMYRCASSPRRDPELYEQYFGPGTRLTVT.

The chain joins TRBV12-5 to TRBJ2-3; 12 bases line up with TRBD2. CDR3 size: 16 residues. CDR1 LGHNT and CDR2 FRNRAP come from the germline V gene. The V and J ends lost 6 bases and 1 base, in that order; junction bases with no gene match: 5. CDR3 DNA: TGTGCTAGTGGCCTCGGACTAGCGGGGCGCACAGATACGCAGTATTTT. Its protein product is CASGLGLAGRTDTQYF.

This clone was recorded only once. The chain uses TRBV28 and TRBJ2-3, with D maybe TRBD2 (5 bases). The CDR3 consists of 14 residues. Germline V gives CDR1 MDHEN, CDR2 SYDVKM. The V gene lost 2 bases and the J gene lost 3 bases, with 9 bases spanning the gap. The CDR3 reads CASSLPRGTDTQYF. The CDR3 DNA reads as TGTGCCAGCAGTTTACCCAGAGGGACAGATACGCAGTATTTT.

The rearrangement joins TRBV5-1 to TRBJ2-6, with D possibly TRBD2 on 7 matching bases. Trimming removed 4 bases from V and 4 bases from J, with 24 bases in between. Per germline, CDR1 SGHRS and CDR2 YFSETQ. This CDR3 is built from 19 residues. CDR3 sequence: CASSRIGGQGGSGANVLTF. CDR3 bases: TGCGCCAGCAGCCGAATCGGGGGGCAGGGCGGATCCGGGGCCAACGTCCTGACTTTC.

The chain has TRBV9 and TRBJ2-1; 12 nucleotides align to TRBD2. Unmatched junction bases numbered 11, after V lost 4 bases and J lost 9 bases. The germline CDR1 and CDR2 sequences are SGDLS and YYNGEE. The CDR3 length is 16 residues. CDR3 residues: CASSSLAGGSLFEQFF. CDR3 nucleotides: TGTGCCAGCAGCTCCCTAGCGGGAGGGTCTTTGTTTGAGCAGTTCTTC.

The rearrangement uses TRBV19 and TRBJ1-1, with TRBD1 identical over 7 bases. Losses at the gene ends were 6 bases for V and 4 bases for J; bases not matched to a gene: 8. CDR3 length equals 14 residues. CDR1 and CDR2 from the germline V gene are LNHDA and SQIVND (reference sequence). Written as DNA, the CDR3 is TGTGCCAGTAGCGGGGACAGTGATGGCACTGAAGCTTTCTTT. Its protein is CASSGDSDGTEAFF.

CDR3 sequence (DNA): TGCGCCAGCAGCACGACAGGGGCTAATGAAAAACTGTTTTTT. This translates into CASSTTGANEKLFF. V and J are TRBV5-1 and TRBJ1-4, with 8 bases identical to TRBD1. The CDR3 has 14 residues. The V gene end was trimmed by 4 bases and the J gene end by 3 bases; junction bases not matched to a gene: 2. CDR1 is SGHRS and CDR2 is YFSETQ in the germline V gene.

This chain joins TRBV9 and TRBJ2-7, with D perhaps TRBD1 (6 bases). The V and J ends lost 0 bases and 7 bases respectively, with 20 bases between them. CDR1 and CDR2 (germline): SGDLS, YYNGEE. This CDR3 has 16 residues. The CDR3 DNA reads as TGTGCCAGCAGCGTAGAACAGGGACCCGCTTACGGGGAGCAGTACTTC. It yields the protein CASSVEQGPAYGEQYF.

This clone was counted only a few times. CDR3 coding DNA: TGCGCCAGCAGCATCACAGGGGGCTATAGTGAAAAACTGTTTTTT. Amino acid sequence: CASSITGGYSEKLFF. The V call is TRBV5-1, the J call TRBJ1-4; 9 bases are a match to TRBD1. Germline V lookup: CDR1 SGHRS, CDR2 YFSETQ. V was pared by 4 bases and J by 7 bases, with 8 bases of the junction left unmatched. The CDR3 is 15 residues long.

This rearrangement joins TRBV5-3 to TRBJ2-4; TRBD2 might be the D (6 bases). TRBV5-3 is marked as an open reading frame, function uncertain. V was trimmed by 4 bases and J by 1 base, leaving 21 bases between them. CDR3 length: 18 residues. The CDR3 reads CARSPRGLVGSAKNIQYF. The CDR3 nucleotides read TGTGCCAGAAGCCCGCGGGGTTTAGTGGGCTCGGCCAAAAACATTCAGTACTTC.